This TCR beta chain appears in the sequencing data of a study of blood T cell repertoires in COVID-19. On the study more broadly: COVID-19 samples, acute and convalescent, were from the United States, Italy and Spain. Sources were T cells, B-cell-depleted T cells, or PBMCs; the material itself was cDNA or gDNA.

In the authors' methods: Amplifying reference gene primers gave estimates of nucleated cell counts. The assay was immunoSEQ multiplex PCR, and TCRdb's table has in-frame clones only and misses some. V and J calls plus clone size are reproduced from that table; the DNA served to infer D and trimming. The profile shows 90,000 to 120,000 clones, over 80% of them singletons. Per germline, CDR1 LNHDA and CDR2 SQIVND (reference sequence). The V end lost 1 base, the J end lost 5 bases, and 11 bases lay between the germline ends. The CDR3 is 15 residues long. The receptor comes from a woman younger than 45 with acute or convalescent COVID-19. Sequences were obtained from peripheral blood. The chain employs TRBV19 and TRBJ1-4, with D perhaps matching TRBD1 (6 bases). Here the CDR3 reads CASSIGTAKNEKLFF. As DNA, the CDR3 is TGTGCCAGTAGTATAGGGACAGCAAAGAATGAAAAACTGTTTTTT.